The 24 T cell receptor beta chains presented below share a single source sample, sequenced in a study of cytomegalovirus exposure and HLA in healthy donors. 60 Vbeta and 13 Jbeta primers were used in PCR. This table comes from immunoSEQ multiplex PCR, and its TCRdb copy is limited to in-frame clones, with some not included. The table has 160,000 or so clones, around 80% seen once; the top ten hold about 0.5%. Sequenced: PBMCs. The receptors were gathered from a woman aged 45-60 years in good health and CMV-seronegative.

The chain links TRBV4-1 to TRBJ1-5, with D unclear. The CDR3 is made up of 13 amino acids. V was cut by 1 base and J by 2 bases, with 3 bases left in between. The germline V gene encodes CDR1 MGHRA and CDR2 YSYEKL. As DNA, the CDR3 is TGCGCCAGCAGCCAAGTCGGCAATCAGCCCCAGCATTTT. Translating it yields CASSQVGNQPQHF.

V and J are TRBV2 and TRBJ2-2; D is possibly TRBD2 (6 bases). With 2 bases removed from V and 6 bases from J, the gap between germline ends came to 10 bases. Germline lookup yields CDR1 SNHLY and CDR2 FYNNEI. This CDR3 spans 14 amino acids. The CDR3, as DNA: TGTGCCAGCAGTGAATTCGGGAGTCCCGGGGAGCTGTTTTTT. Amino acids: CASSEFGSPGELFF. Full variable domain (remainder filled in from reference TRBV2 and TRBJ2-2): EPEVTQTPSHQVTQMGQEVILRCVPISNHLYFYWYRQILGQKVEFLVSFYNNEISEKSEIFDDQFSVERPDGSNFTLKIRSTKLEDSAMYFCASSEFGSPGELFFGEGSRLTVL.

This clone was seen just once. The J gene is TRBJ2-2, the V gene TRBV7-2; tentatively, D is TRBD2 (6 bases). V lost 5 bases and J lost 13, with 20 bases in between. Germline assignment: CDR1 SGHTA and CDR2 FQGNSA. This CDR3 has 14 amino acids. The CDR3 DNA reads as TGTGCCAGCAGCGGAATGGGGTGGGGGGTTGGGCTGTTTTTT. Translation: CASSGMGWGVGLFF.

The DNA of the CDR3 is TGCGCCAGCAGCCACAGACTAGCGGGAGGGACGAATGAGCAGTTCTTC. This gives the protein CASSHRLAGGTNEQFF. The chain recombines TRBV4-1 with TRBJ2-1; 14 positions agree with TRBD2. CDR3 length equals 16 residues. V gave up 3 bases and J gave up 7 bases; unmatched junction bases: 5. Germline V gives CDR1 MGHRA, CDR2 YSYEKL.

This chain uses TRBV6-5 with TRBJ1-4, with 9 bases aligning to TRBD1. V lost 6 bases to trimming and J lost 7 bases; unmatched junction nucleotides: 6. CDR1 MNHEY and CDR2 SVGAGI come from the germline V gene. This CDR3 region has 14 residues. The CDR3 nucleotides read TGTGCCAGCAGAGGGACAGGGATTGGTGAAAAACTGTTTTTT. This sequence encodes CASRGTGIGEKLFF.

The chain has TRBV6-5 and TRBJ2-1; 7 bases agree with TRBD1. V lost 10 bases to trimming and J lost 7 bases; unmatched junction nucleotides: 7. The germline V gene encodes CDR1 MNHEY and CDR2 SVGAGI. The CDR3 has 12 amino acids. CDR3 loop: CATYRGTNEQFF. CDR3 nucleotides: TGTGCCACCTACAGGGGTACGAATGAGCAGTTCTTC.

J is TRBJ2-3 and V is TRBV2; tentative D call: TRBD1 (6 bases). The V end was cut by 10 bases, the J end by 8 bases, with 16 bases between. The germline gives CDR1 SNHLY, CDR2 FYNNEI. This CDR3 has 12 amino acids. The CDR3 is CATSPDRFTQYF. CDR3 sequence (DNA): TGTGCCACCTCCCCCGACAGGTTTACGCAGTATTTT.

A few counts support this clone. This chain connects TRBV7-8 to TRBJ1-5; 12 bases agree with TRBD1. This CDR3 comprises 16 residues. The germline gives CDR1 SGHVS, CDR2 FQNEAQ. With V trimmed by 6 bases and J by 7 bases, 10 bases remained unmatched. CDR3 DNA sequence: TGTGCCAGCAGGGCGGGGGGACAGGGGGCGGGGCAGCCCCAGCATTTT. Translating gives CASRAGGQGAGQPQHF.

This rearrangement joins TRBV6-1 to TRBJ1-5; D ambiguous. CDR1 and CDR2 from the germline V gene are MNHNS and SASEGT. Trimming left V 4 bases short and J 4 bases short, with 14 bases between. The CDR3 consists of 15 residues. The CDR3 region is CASSAATARNQPQHF. In nucleotides, the CDR3 is TGTGCCAGCAGTGCCGCCACAGCCCGTAATCAGCCCCAGCATTTT.

The chain has TRBV6-5 and TRBJ2-1; TRBD2 matches at 10 bases. Trimming removed 9 bases from V and 15 bases from J; junction bases left unmatched: 8. The CDR3 is 11 amino acids. Per germline, CDR1 MNHEY and CDR2 SVGAGI. CDR3 amino acids: CARGLAREMFF. DNA for the CDR3: TGTGCCAGGGGACTAGCGCGGGAGATGTTCTTC.

The chain recombines TRBV7-6 with TRBJ1-2; 7 nucleotides align to TRBD1. Germline V gene sequence: CDR1 SGHVS, CDR2 FNYEAQ. V lost 3 bases to trimming and J lost 5 bases; unmatched junction nucleotides: 9. The CDR3 is 15 amino acids. The CDR3 loop reads CASSLGDSGAYGYTF. CDR3 DNA sequence: TGTGCCAGCAGCTTGGGGGACAGCGGAGCTTATGGCTACACCTTC.

The chain links TRBV7-3 to TRBJ2-1, with 11 positions matching TRBD2. CDR3 length: 17 amino acids. CDR1 SGHTA and CDR2 FQGTGA come from the germline V gene. Germline trimming cut 1 base from V and 3 bases from J; bases unmatched to any gene: 5. The CDR3 coding sequence is TGTGCCAGCAGCTTAAACCTCGGGACTAGCGGCTACAATGAGCAGTTCTTC. It codes for CASSLNLGTSGYNEQFF.

The chain combines TRBV28 with TRBJ1-4; TRBD1 is a possible D gene (6 bases). Germline CDR1 is MDHEN and CDR2 is SYDVKM. This CDR3 has 14 amino acids. V was clipped by 10 bases and J by 1 base, with 13 bases between them. CDR3 nucleotide sequence: TGTGCCACCAAAGAACAGGGAACTAATGAAAAACTGTTTTTT. It specifies CATKEQGTNEKLFF.

The V and J genes are TRBV10-2 and TRBJ2-3; 9 bases are shared with TRBD2. In germline, CDR1 is WSHSY, CDR2 SAAADI. V lost 0 bases to trimming and J lost 2 bases; unmatched junction nucleotides: 9. The CDR3 runs 18 residues. CDR3 bases: TGCGCCAGCAGTGAGTCTTGGGGACTAGCCTACCTCACAGATACGCAGTATTTT. Translating gives CASSESWGLAYLTDTQYF.

This chain uses TRBV15 with TRBJ2-2; 9 bases are shared with TRBD2. Germline V CDR1 and CDR2: LNHNV, YYDKDF (reference sequence). J gave up 4 bases and V 5 bases, and 5 bases lay outside the gene matches. The CDR3 extends over 15 amino acids. CDR3 nucleotide sequence: TGTGCCACCAGCGGTAGCGGGAGACCCACCGGGGAGCTGTTTTTT. Its translation is CATSGSGRPTGELFF.

V gene TRBV28 combines with J gene TRBJ2-1; TRBD2 matches at 7 bases. The V and J ends lost 7 bases and 2 bases, in that order; junction bases with no gene match: 14. This CDR3 has 17 residues. The germline CDR1 and CDR2 sequences are MDHEN and SYDVKM. Here the CDR3 DNA reads TGTGCCAGCACCTCTTACATCAGCGGGACCCCCTACAATGAGCAGTTCTTC. It is translated as CASTSYISGTPYNEQFF.

In this sample, this clone turned up once. The chain joins TRBV5-1 to TRBJ2-2; 10 nucleotides agree with TRBD2. V shed 0 bases, J shed 7 bases, and the junction held 9 bases outside the gene matches. Germline V gene lookup returns CDR1 SGHRS and CDR2 YFSETQ. The CDR3 loop spans 17 amino acids. This CDR3 reads CASSLGLAGGALGELFF. The CDR3 DNA reads TGCGCCAGCAGCTTGGGGTTAGCGGGAGGCGCCCTCGGGGAGCTGTTTTTT.

This chain joins TRBV19 and TRBJ1-2, with 9 bases that match TRBD1. V shed 10 bases, J shed 2 bases, and the junction held 5 bases outside the gene matches. Germline V gives CDR1 LNHDA, CDR2 SQIVND (reference sequence). The length of the CDR3 is 13 residues. As DNA, the CDR3 is TGTGCCACCCGGACAGGGGTGAACTATGGCTACACCTTC. Translated, it gives CATRTGVNYGYTF.

This chain links TRBV7-9 with TRBJ2-7; the match to TRBD2 covers 11 bases. V shed 5 bases, J shed 4 bases, and the junction held 4 bases outside the gene matches. Germline V gene lookup returns CDR1 SEHNR and CDR2 FQNEAQ (reference sequence). CDR3 length equals 14 residues. CDR3 protein: CASSAGTSGYEQYF. The CDR3, as DNA: TGTGCCAGCAGCGCCGGGACTAGCGGATACGAGCAGTACTTC. Combining the CDR3 with reference TRBV7-9 and TRBJ2-7 gives the whole variable domain DTGVSQNPRHKITKRGQNVTFRCDPISEHNRLYWYRQTLGQGPEFLTYFQNEAQLEKSRLLSDRFSAERPKGSFSTLEIQRTEQGDSAMYLCASSAGTSGYEQYFGPGTRLTVT.

This clone was counted only a few times. V and J are TRBV5-5 and TRBJ1-2; the match to TRBD1 covers 12 bases. Germline lookup yields CDR1 SGHKS and CDR2 YYEKEE (reference sequence). CDR3 length equals 15 residues. The junction had 2 bases not matched to a gene; V was cut back by 3 bases and J by 2 bases. In DNA, the CDR3 is TGTGCCAGCAGCTCGGGACAGGGGGCCAACTATGGCTACACCTTC. It yields the protein CASSSGQGANYGYTF. Supplemented by reference TRBV5-5 and TRBJ1-2, the full variable domain reads DAGVTQSPTHLIKTRGQQVTLRCSPISGHKSVSWYQQVLGQGPQFIFQYYEKEERGRGNFPDRFSARQFPNYSSELNVNALLLGDSALYLCASSSGQGANYGYTFGSGTRLTVV.

This clone came up once. The chain links TRBV5-4 to TRBJ2-3; TRBD1 agrees at 10 bases. This CDR3 is built from 14 residues. The J segment lost 6 bases and the V segment lost 4 bases, leaving 5 bases of the junction unmatched. Germline loops: CDR1 SGHNT, CDR2 YYREEE (reference sequence). The CDR3 reads CASSNGQGEDTQYF. The CDR3 DNA is TGTGCCAGCAGCAATGGACAGGGGGAGGATACGCAGTATTTT.

The V call is TRBV5-1, the J call TRBJ2-7; 11 bases match TRBD2. Germline V gene lookup returns CDR1 SGHRS and CDR2 YFSETQ. The CDR3 runs 17 residues. Trimming at V came to 3 bases and at J to 0 bases, leaving 8 bases not matched to a gene. DNA of the CDR3: TGCGCCAGCAGCTCGATTACTGGACTAGCGGGCTCCTACGAGCAGTACTTC. This gives the protein CASSSITGLAGSYEQYF.

The chain carries TRBV19 and TRBJ2-1, with a possible D match to TRBD2 (6 bases). Germline loops: CDR1 LNHDA, CDR2 SQIVND (reference sequence). The CDR3 covers 15 residues. V dropped 3 bases and J dropped 0 bases, with 9 bases sitting between them. The CDR3 DNA reads as TGTGCCAGTAGTATTAGGCGGGACTCCTACAATGAGCAGTTCTTC. Its translation: CASSIRRDSYNEQFF.

This rearrangement joins TRBV9 to TRBJ1-2; 11 bases align to TRBD1. With 5 bases clipped from V and 8 bases from J, the junction kept 11 bases outside the gene matches. The germline V gene encodes CDR1 SGDLS and CDR2 YYNGEE. The CDR3 sequence is 15 residues long. The CDR3, as DNA: TGTGCCAGCAGAGATCCGGGACAGGGGGGGTACGGCTACACCTTC. Translated: CASRDPGQGGYGYTF.